Listed below are T cell receptor beta chains from one sample, sequenced in a study of blood T cell repertoires in COVID-19. Some clones are missing from TCRdb's copy, which holds only in-frame ones; the method was immunoSEQ multiplex PCR. The table shows a few hundred thousand clones, with roughly 80% occurring only once. The sequenced sample was peripheral blood. Receptors were obtained from a woman older than 75 with acute or convalescent COVID-19. The CDR3 runs from the conserved cysteine through the conserved F or W.

>TRBV6-5
CATTRLAGSYEQYF
>TRBV5-4
CASSHRSGQETQYF
>TRBV7-2
CASSLGTGTGNNQPQHF
>TRBV7-3
CASSPAGGILNEQFF
>TRBV18
CASSPPMGSGNTIYF
>TRBV6-6
CASSPTSYEQYF
>TRBV10-1
CASSERTSGFNEQFF
>TRBV6-2/TRBV6-3
CASSYSSEQYF
>TRBV11-2
CASSLLGGGDEKLFF
>TRBV11-3
CASSPGTSGGEWGETQYF
>TRBV6-5
CASSYLKGVGDTQYF
>TRBV5-5
CASSLGLAGGLDEQYF
>TRBV5-1
CASSPTDRGNTEAFF
>TRBV30
CAWGGPRVGTDTQYF
>TRBV7-9
CASGEGGSSYEQYF
>TRBV3-1/TRBV3-2
CASSQGGGNTEAFF
>TRBV19
CASSMTGGARGYTF
>TRBV24-1
CATSDSTGGAIYGYTF
>TRBV9
CASSGRAETGSVNTGELFF
>TRBV7-3
CASSSSGTSGAYNEQFF
>TRBV2
CASSVRKASTDTQYF
>TRBV19
CASGLAGGLYEQYF